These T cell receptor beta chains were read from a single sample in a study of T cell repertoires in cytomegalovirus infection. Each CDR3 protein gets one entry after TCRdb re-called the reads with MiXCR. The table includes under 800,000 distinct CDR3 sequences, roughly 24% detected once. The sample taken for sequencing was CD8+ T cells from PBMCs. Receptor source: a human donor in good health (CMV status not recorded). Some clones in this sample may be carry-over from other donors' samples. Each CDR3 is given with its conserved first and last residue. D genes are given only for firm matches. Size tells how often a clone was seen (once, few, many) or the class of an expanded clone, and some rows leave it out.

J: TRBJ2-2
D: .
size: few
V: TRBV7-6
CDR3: CASSAGTDNTGELFF
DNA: TGTGCCAGCAGCGCCGGGACTGACAACACCGGGGAGCTGTTTTTT

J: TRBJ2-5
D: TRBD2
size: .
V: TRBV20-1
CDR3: CSARESGGETQYF
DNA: TGCAGTGCTAGAGAGAGCGGGGGAGAGACCCAGTACTTC

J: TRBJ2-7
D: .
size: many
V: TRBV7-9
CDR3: CASSSFHGATSSYEQYF
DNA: TGTGCCAGCAGTTCTTTCCACGGGGCTACGAGCTCCTACGAGCAGTACTTC

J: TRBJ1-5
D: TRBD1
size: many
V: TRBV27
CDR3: CASSYGQGAQPQHF
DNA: TGTGCCAGCAGTTACGGACAGGGGGCACAGCCCCAGCATTTT

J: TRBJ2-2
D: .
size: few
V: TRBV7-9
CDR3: CASSLLGQLNTGELFF
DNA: TGTGCCAGCAGCTTACTCGGACAGTTAAACACCGGGGAGCTGTTTTTT

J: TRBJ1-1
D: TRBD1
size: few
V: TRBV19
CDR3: CASSAPTGGRFTEAFF
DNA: TGTGCCAGTAGTGCTCCTACAGGGGGCCGCTTCACTGAAGCTTTCTTT

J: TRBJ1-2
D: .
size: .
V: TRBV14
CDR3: CASSQAPWTPYGYTF
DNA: TGTGCCAGCAGCCAAGCCCCGTGGACACCCTATGGCTACACCTTC

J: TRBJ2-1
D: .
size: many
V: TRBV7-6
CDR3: CASSPTGSYNEQFF
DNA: TGTGCCAGCAGCCCAACAGGTTCCTACAATGAGCAGTTCTTC

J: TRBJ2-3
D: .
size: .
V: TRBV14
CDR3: CASSQDEAWQDRLGGDTQYF
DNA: TGTGCCAGCAGCCAAGATGAAGCCTGGCAGGACAGGCTGGGAGGAGATACGCAGTATTTT

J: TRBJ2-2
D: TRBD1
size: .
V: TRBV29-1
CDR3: CSVGWVITGDTGELFF
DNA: TGCAGCGTTGGTTGGGTAATAACAGGGGACACCGGGGAGCTGTTTTTT

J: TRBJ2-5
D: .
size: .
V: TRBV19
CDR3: CASSDDGLKETQYF
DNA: TGTGCCAGTAGTGACGACGGACTTAAAGAGACCCAGTACTTC

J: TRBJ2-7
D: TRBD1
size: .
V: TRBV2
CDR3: CASSEVGQGEYF
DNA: TGTGCCAGCAGTGAAGTTGGGCAGGGGGAGTACTTC

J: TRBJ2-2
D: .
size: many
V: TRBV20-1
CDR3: CSARDLGGTGELFF
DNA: TGCAGTGCTAGAGATCTTGGAGGCACCGGGGAGCTGTTTTTT

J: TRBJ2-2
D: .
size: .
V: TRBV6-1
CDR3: CAGAAGPSTGELFF
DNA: TGTGCCGGCGCGGCGGGGCCGAGCACCGGGGAGCTGTTTTTT

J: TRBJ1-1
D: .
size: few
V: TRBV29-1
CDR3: CSVEVMGTEAFF
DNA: TGCAGCGTTGAGGTTATGGGGACTGAAGCTTTCTTT

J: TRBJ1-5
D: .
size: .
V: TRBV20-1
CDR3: CSACEDSYSNQPQHF
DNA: TGCAGTGCCTGCGAAGACAGCTATAGCAATCAGCCCCAGCATTTT

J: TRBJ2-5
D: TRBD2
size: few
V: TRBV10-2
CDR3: CASSESASGRIQETQYF
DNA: TGCGCCAGCAGTGAGTCGGCTAGCGGCCGGATCCAAGAGACCCAGTACTTC

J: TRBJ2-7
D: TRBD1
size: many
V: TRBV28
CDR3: CASSPTGGLSYEQYF
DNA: TGTGCCAGCAGCCCTACAGGGGGCCTCTCCTACGAGCAGTACTTC

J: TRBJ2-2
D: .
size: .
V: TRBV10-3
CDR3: CAISPEDYGELFF
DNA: TGTGCCATCAGTCCTGAGGACTACGGGGAGCTGTTTTTT

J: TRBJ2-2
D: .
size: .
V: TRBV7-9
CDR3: CASSSSRGGPNTGELFF
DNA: TGTGCCAGCAGCTCCTCCAGGGGGGGCCCAAACACCGGGGAGCTGTTTTTT

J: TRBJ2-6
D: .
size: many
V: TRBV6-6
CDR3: CASRSLSSGANVLTF
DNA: TGTGCCAGCAGGAGCCTGAGCTCTGGGGCCAACGTCCTGACTTTC

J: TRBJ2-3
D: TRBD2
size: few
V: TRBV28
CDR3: CASSFGLGTNTDTQYF
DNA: TGTGCCAGCAGTTTTGGGTTAGGGACTAACACAGATACGCAGTATTTT

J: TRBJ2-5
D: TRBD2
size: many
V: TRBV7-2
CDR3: CASSLRRGERETQYF
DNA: TGTGCCAGCAGCTTACGGCGGGGGGAGAGAGAGACCCAGTACTTC

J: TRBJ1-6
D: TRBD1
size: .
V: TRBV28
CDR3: CASRSTGGISPLHF
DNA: TGTGCCAGCAGATCTACAGGGGGCATTTCACCCCTCCACTTT

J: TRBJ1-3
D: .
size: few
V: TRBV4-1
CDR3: CASSPSSGNTIYF
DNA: TGCGCCAGCAGCCCCTCGAGCGGAAACACCATATATTTT

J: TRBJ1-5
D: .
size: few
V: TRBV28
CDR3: CASSPRGGNLGDQPQHF
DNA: TGTGCCAGCAGTCCTAGGGGAGGGAACCTGGGGGATCAGCCCCAGCATTTT

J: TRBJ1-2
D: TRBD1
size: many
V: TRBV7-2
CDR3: CASSPRGTGVNYGYTF
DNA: TGTGCCAGCAGCCCAAGGGGGACAGGGGTTAACTATGGCTACACCTTC

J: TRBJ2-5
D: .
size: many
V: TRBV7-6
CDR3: CASSLAFLTRGDETQYF
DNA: TGTGCCAGCAGCTTAGCCTTCTTGACTAGAGGGGATGAGACCCAGTACTTC

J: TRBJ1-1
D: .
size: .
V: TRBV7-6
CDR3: CASSPGQPHAFF
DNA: TGTGCCAGCAGCCCCGGACAGCCCCATGCTTTCTTT

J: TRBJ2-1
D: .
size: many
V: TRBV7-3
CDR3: CASSLMATSSYNEQFF
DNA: TGTGCCAGCAGCTTAATGGCGACTAGCTCCTACAATGAGCAGTTCTTC

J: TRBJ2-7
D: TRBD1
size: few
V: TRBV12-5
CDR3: CASGFPAGQGPEQYF
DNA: TGTGCTAGTGGTTTCCCAGCGGGACAGGGGCCCGAGCAGTACTTC

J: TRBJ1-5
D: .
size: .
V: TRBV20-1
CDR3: CSARGEGSNQPQHF
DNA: TGCAGTGCTAGAGGGGAGGGTAGCAATCAGCCCCAGCATTTT

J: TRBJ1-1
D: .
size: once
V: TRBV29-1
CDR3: CSVEVQGGTEAFF
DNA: TGCAGCGTTGAAGTACAGGGAGGCACTGAAGCTTTCTTT

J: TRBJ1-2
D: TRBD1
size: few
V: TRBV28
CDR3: CASRGGQGPRFYGYTF
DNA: TGTGCCAGCAGGGGCGGACAGGGCCCGAGGTTTTATGGCTACACCTTC

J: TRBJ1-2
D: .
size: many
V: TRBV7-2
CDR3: CASITGNYGYTF
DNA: TGTGCCAGCATCACAGGGAACTATGGCTACACCTTC

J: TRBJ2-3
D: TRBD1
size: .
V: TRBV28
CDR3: CASSRDSNTDTQYF
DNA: TGTGCCAGCAGCCGGGACAGTAACACAGATACGCAGTATTTT

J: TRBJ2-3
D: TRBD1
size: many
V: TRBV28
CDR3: CASSRPGTGFEDTQYF
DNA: TGTGCCAGCAGTCGCCCCGGGACAGGGTTCGAAGATACGCAGTATTTT

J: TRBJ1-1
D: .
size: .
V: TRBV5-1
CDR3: CASSLVQGQMNTEAFF
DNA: TGCGCCAGCAGCTTGGTCCAGGGGCAGATGAACACTGAAGCTTTCTTT

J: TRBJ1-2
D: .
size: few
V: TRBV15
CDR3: CATSRDLGALGYTF
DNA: TGTGCCACCAGCAGAGATCTGGGGGCGCTTGGCTACACCTTC

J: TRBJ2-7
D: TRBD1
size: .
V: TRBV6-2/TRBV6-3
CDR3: CASNPGTGIFEQYF
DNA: TGTGCCAGCAACCCCGGGACAGGGATCTTCGAGCAGTACTTC

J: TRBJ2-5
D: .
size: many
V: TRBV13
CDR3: CASSLTTEETQYF
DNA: TGTGCCAGCAGCCTTACGACTGAGGAGACCCAGTACTTC

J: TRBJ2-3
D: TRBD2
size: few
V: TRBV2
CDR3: CASRGLAGSLTDTQYF
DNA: TGTGCCAGCAGAGGACTAGCGGGGAGCCTCACAGATACGCAGTATTTT

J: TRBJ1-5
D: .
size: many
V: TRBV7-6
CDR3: CASSSGGGPYSNQPQHF
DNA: TGTGCCAGCAGCTCGGGCGGGGGGCCGTATAGCAATCAGCCCCAGCATTTT

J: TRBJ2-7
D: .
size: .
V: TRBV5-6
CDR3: CASSFPGAKSYEQYF
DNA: TGTGCCAGCAGCTTCCCAGGGGCGAAATCCTACGAGCAGTACTTC

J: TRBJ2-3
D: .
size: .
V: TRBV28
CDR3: CASSSSDGGDTQYF
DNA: TGTGCCAGCAGCTCTAGCGACGGCGGCGATACGCAGTATTTT

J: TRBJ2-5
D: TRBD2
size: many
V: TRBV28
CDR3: CASSVSGAQETQYF
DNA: TGTGCCAGCAGTGTTAGCGGGGCGCAAGAGACCCAGTACTTC

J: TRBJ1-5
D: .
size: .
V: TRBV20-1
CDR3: CSATASDPQTVYSNQPQHF
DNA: TGCAGTGCAACCGCGAGTGACCCCCAGACGGTATATAGCAATCAGCCCCAGCATTTT

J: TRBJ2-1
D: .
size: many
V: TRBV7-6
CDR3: CASSLGQGINNEQFF
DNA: TGTGCCAGCAGTCTTGGGCAGGGGATCAACAATGAGCAGTTCTTC

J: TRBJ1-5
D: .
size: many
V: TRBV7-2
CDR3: CASSFTGLEQPQHF
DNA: TGTGCCAGCAGCTTCACGGGGCTGGAACAGCCCCAGCATTTT

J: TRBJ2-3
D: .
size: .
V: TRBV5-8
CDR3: CASSLLLAPETDTQYF
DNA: TGTGCCAGCAGCTTGTTACTAGCCCCAGAGACAGATACGCAGTATTTT

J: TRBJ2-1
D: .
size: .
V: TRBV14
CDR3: CASSQVGGGDEQFF
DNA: TGTGCCAGCAGCCAAGTCGGGGGCGGGGATGAGCAGTTCTTC

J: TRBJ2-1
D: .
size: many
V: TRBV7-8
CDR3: CASRRWQGETPYNEQFF
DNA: TGTGCCAGCCGAAGGTGGCAGGGAGAGACCCCTTACAATGAGCAGTTCTTC

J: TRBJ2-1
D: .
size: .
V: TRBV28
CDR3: CASRRGREQFF
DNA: TGTGCCAGCAGGAGGGGACGCGAGCAGTTCTTC

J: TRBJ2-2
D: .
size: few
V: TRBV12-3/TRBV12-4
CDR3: CANRGEENTGELFF
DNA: TGTGCCAACCGAGGAGAGGAGAACACCGGGGAGCTGTTTTTT

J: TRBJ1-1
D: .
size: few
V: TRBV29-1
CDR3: CSVEEAGWKAFF
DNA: TGCAGCGTTGAAGAGGCAGGGTGGAAAGCTTTCTTT